What follows describes a single TCR beta chain. Clones were sequenced by immunoSEQ multiplex PCR, and TCRdb holds only the in-frame ones, with some missing. Here the sample spans about 150,000 clones, approximately 91% being singletons. The sample originates from a study of blood T cell repertoires in COVID-19. Study at large: Sample material is recorded as cDNA or gDNA derived from T cells, B-cell-depleted T cells, or PBMCs.

The V end lost 3 bases, the J end lost 2 bases, and 11 bases lay between the germline ends. The CDR3 spans 14 residues. Germline CDR1 and CDR2: KGHSH and LQKENI. Source material: peripheral blood. This TCR was recovered from a woman aged 70-85 years with acute or convalescent COVID-19. The rearrangement links TRBV18 to TRBJ2-7, with D maybe TRBD1 (5 bases). The CDR3 spells CASSPPSRAYEQYV. The DNA for the CDR3 is TGTGCCAGCTCACCCCCGAGCAGGGCCTACGAGCAGTACGTC.